Below are 13 T cell receptor beta chains sequenced from a single sample in a study of regulatory T cells in long-lasting Graves disease. Time point defined: persistent/refractory GD, antithyroid drugs over 5 years with positive TRAb. From PBMCs, RNA was extracted and then used to make the TCR library. Assembly of TCR beta libraries relied on iRepertoire HTBI primers together with Arm-PCR of CDR3 regions. MiXCR was run by TCRdb on the multiplex PCR reads, yielding one entry per CDR3 protein. The table records around 460,000 distinct CDR3 sequences, approximately 21% of them present only once. Specimen: peripheral blood mononuclear cells (PBMCs), collected when the disease was refractory, from a patient treated with antithyroid drugs. These receptors were obtained from a female donor with Graves disease.

This clonotype was counted only a few times. Here the CDR3 omits its conserved ending phenylalanine or tryptophan, so a read error is the likely source. It is unclear where the CDR3 begins or ends on the DNA, so no DNA is shown, and the CDR3 is as TCRdb lists it. V gene TRBV7-2 combines with J gene TRBJ2-5; the DNA was not compared with TRBD1, the D call given in the table. The CDR3 length is 12 residues, termini included. Germline-derived CDR1 and CDR2 are SGHTA and FQGNSA. The CDR3 sequence: CASSSSGGHSVY.

The gene calls are TRBV7-3 and TRBJ1-1; TRBD1 aligns across 10 bases. This CDR3 has 14 residues. Germline-derived CDR1 and CDR2 are SGHTA and FQGTGA. V lost 4 bases, J lost 6 bases, and 5 bases stayed unmatched. This CDR3 is CASSSGTGESEAFF. The CDR3 DNA sequence: TGTGCCAGCAGCTCTGGGACAGGGGAATCTGAAGCTTTCTTT.

This clonotype was counted many times. The rearrangement links TRBV28 to TRBJ2-7, with 7 bases that match TRBD1. Germline V gives CDR1 MDHEN, CDR2 SYDVKM. V shed 7 bases and J 6 bases; nucleotides not matched to a gene: 12. This CDR3 is built from 14 residues. The CDR3, as DNA: TGTGCCAGCAATGACAGGGCAGTGATATCCGAGCAGTACTTC. Protein product: CASNDRAVISEQYF.

This chain joins TRBV5-1 and TRBJ1-1, with D possibly being TRBD1 (5 bases). Per the germline V gene, CDR1 is SGHRS and CDR2 is YFSETQ. This CDR3 comprises 14 residues. The V end lost 5 bases, the J end lost 1 base, and 12 bases lay between the germline ends. CDR3 sequence: CASSTHDRNTEAFF. The CDR3 nucleotides read TGCGCCAGCAGTACACACGACAGGAACACTGAAGCTTTCTTT.

The sample holds many counts of this clonotype. This chain uses TRBV27 with TRBJ1-2; TRBD1 agrees at 10 bases. The J segment lost 7 bases and the V segment lost 5 bases, leaving 4 bases of the junction unmatched. CDR1 is MNHEY, CDR2 SMNVEV, per germline (reference sequence). This CDR3 is 13 amino acids long. The CDR3 spells CASSRDRGRGYTF. CDR3 nucleotide sequence: TGTGCCAGCAGTCGGGACAGGGGCCGTGGCTACACCTTC.

Ten or more counts support this clonotype. The rearrangement links TRBV20-1 to TRBJ2-7; D is undetermined. The V end lost 6 bases, the J end lost 2 bases, and 8 bases lay between the germline ends. The CDR3 is made up of 11 amino acids. CDR1 and CDR2 (germline): DFQATT, SNEGSKA (reference sequence). CDR3 coding DNA: TGCAGTGCAAGTACAGCCTACGAGCAGTACTTC. Its protein product is CSASTAYEQYF.

This clonotype was picked up many times. The genes are TRBV30 and TRBJ2-5, with TRBD1 as a possible D gene (6 bases). V dropped 8 bases and J dropped 3 bases, with 10 bases sitting between them. Germline values: CDR1 GTSNPN, CDR2 SVGIG (reference sequence). CDR3 length: 11 amino acids. The CDR3 bases are TGTGCCGGGGACACAAAAGAGACCCAGTACTTC. Translation gives CAGDTKETQYF.

This chain uses TRBV27 with TRBJ1-5; D remains ambiguous. This CDR3 is built from 15 residues. V lost 3 bases, J lost 7 bases, and 16 bases lay in between. From germline, CDR1 is MNHEY and CDR2 SMNVEV (reference sequence). The CDR3 reads CASSLVYTPGQPQHF. As DNA, the CDR3 is TGTGCCAGCAGTTTGGTTTACACCCCGGGACAGCCCCAGCATTTT.

This clonotype was detected ten times or more. V gene TRBV7-2 combines with J gene TRBJ2-4; D may match TRBD1 or TRBD2 (5 bases each). This CDR3 spans 14 amino acids. In germline, CDR1 is SGHTA, CDR2 FQGNSA. Trimming shortened V by 2 bases and J by 6 bases, and 11 bases separated the two germline ends. CDR3 amino acids: CASSLKGSGNIQYF. The DNA of the CDR3 is TGTGCCAGCAGCTTAAAGGGGAGTGGAAACATTCAGTACTTC.

A word on this clonotype: A read error may explain this, as a much larger clone is one base away. The V and J genes are TRBV10-3 and TRBJ2-5; 9 bases are shared with TRBD2. The germline V gene has CDR1 ENHRY and CDR2 SYGVKD. V lost 3 bases, J lost 5 bases, and 13 bases stayed unmatched. The CDR3 has 17 amino acids. The CDR3 region has the DNA TGTGCCATCAGTGACCTCGGGGAAGCGGGGGGCGGGGAGACCCAGTACTTC. Protein sequence: CAISDLGEAGGGETQYF.

The chain uses TRBV3-1 and TRBJ1-2, with D hard to call. The germline V and J ends were trimmed by 0 bases and 8 bases, with 13 bases remaining between them. This CDR3 is built from 14 residues. Germline CDR1 and CDR2: LGHDT and YNNKEL (reference sequence). The CDR3 coding sequence is TGTGCCAGCAGCCAAGATCAAGGGTCTAACGGCTACACCTTC. Translated: CASSQDQGSNGYTF.

The genes are TRBV11-3 and TRBJ2-2; no clear D. This CDR3 spans 18 amino acids. CDR1 is SGHNT, CDR2 YENEEA, per germline. The V end lost 1 base, the J end lost 6 bases, and 21 bases lay between the germline ends. CDR3 region: CASSLATDVPPPAGELFF. Here the CDR3 DNA reads TGTGCCAGCAGCTTAGCGACTGACGTCCCTCCTCCGGCCGGGGAGCTGTTTTTT.

This clonotype appeared a few times. The chain uses TRBV14 and TRBJ2-5, with TRBD1 matching over 11 bases. CDR3 length: 18 amino acids. Germline V gene lookup returns CDR1 SGHDN and CDR2 FVKESK. The junction had 11 bases not matched to a gene; V was cut back by 1 base and J by 4 bases. CDR3: CASSQVRTGGSRGETQYF. The CDR3 coding sequence is TGTGCCAGCAGCCAAGTCAGGACAGGGGGCTCAAGGGGAGAGACCCAGTACTTC.